What follows are 31 T cell receptor beta chains derived from one specimen sequenced in a study of T cell changes during pregnancy in multiple sclerosis. Some clones are missing from TCRdb's copy, which holds only in-frame ones; the method was immunoSEQ multiplex PCR. The data hold under 50,000 clones, with roughly nine tenths observed a single time. Here the sequenced sample was CD4+ T cells from peripheral blood mononuclear cells, taken after pregnancy. The receptor source for this set is a female donor with multiple sclerosis, enrolled in a pregnancy study.

The V gene is TRBV7-2, the J gene TRBJ1-2; a possible D gene is TRBD1 (6 bases). The ends were cut back, 0 bases at V and 4 bases at J, with 18 bases in the middle. CDR1 is SGHTA and CDR2 is FQGNSA in the germline V gene. The CDR3 contains 17 residues. The CDR3 region is CASSLAQIGGHLYGYTF. CDR3 DNA: TGTGCCAGCAGCTTAGCGCAGATTGGGGGCCATCTCTATGGCTACACCTTC.

The chain uses TRBV2 and TRBJ1-1, with 8 nucleotides matching TRBD1. CDR1 and CDR2 (germline): SNHLY, FYNNEI. V shed 6 bases, J shed 7 bases, and the junction held 10 bases outside the gene matches. The CDR3 sequence is 14 residues long. CDR3 protein: CASRKDRERNEAFF. The CDR3 region has the DNA TGTGCCAGCAGAAAGGACAGGGAACGTAATGAAGCTTTCTTT.

This chain connects TRBV4-3 to TRBJ2-1, with D hard to call. Deletions cut 0 bases from V and 9 bases from J, with 9 bases between. Germline CDR1 LGHNA, CDR2 YSLEER. The CDR3 runs 13 residues. CDR3 residues: CASSQDFSGEQFF. The CDR3 nucleotides are TGCGCCAGCAGCCAAGATTTTAGTGGTGAGCAGTTCTTC.

V and J are TRBV5-1 and TRBJ2-1, with 13 bases lining up with TRBD2. The length of the CDR3 is 15 residues. V dropped 4 bases and J dropped 6; count of bases not matched to a gene: 4. Looked up from germline, CDR1 is SGHRS and CDR2 is YFSETQ. In DNA, the CDR3 is TGCGCCAGCAGCGGGGGGACTAGCGGGGTCAATGAGCAGTTCTTC. Its translation is CASSGGTSGVNEQFF.

V and J are TRBV9 and TRBJ2-3, with D unresolved. The germline V gene has CDR1 SGDLS and CDR2 YYNGEE. The CDR3 spans 14 residues. Between the trimmed V and J ends, which lost 0 bases and 5 bases, there was a span of 10 bases. The CDR3 DNA is TGTGCCAGCAGCGTAGGTCCCCTCGTAGATACGCAGTATTTT. Encoded protein: CASSVGPLVDTQYF. Combining the CDR3 with reference TRBV9 and TRBJ2-3 gives the whole variable domain DSGVTQTPKHLITATGQRVTLRCSPRSGDLSVYWYQQSLDQGLQFLIQYYNGEERAKGNILERFSAQQFPDLHSELNLSSLELGDSALYFCASSVGPLVDTQYFGPGTRLTVL.

The chain uses TRBV18 and TRBJ2-7; 7 bases map to TRBD2. This CDR3 has 15 amino acids. V trimming: 3 bases; J trimming: 0 bases; junction bases outside the gene matches: 5. Germline-derived CDR1 and CDR2 are KGHSH and LQKENI. The CDR3 sequence: CASSPGGKSSYEQYF. CDR3 nucleotides: TGTGCCAGCTCACCGGGGGGGAAAAGCTCCTACGAGCAGTACTTC.

The CDR3: CASSPTESNTIYF. The CDR3 bases are TGTGCCAGCAGCCCCACAGAGTCAAACACCATATATTTT. V is TRBV11-2 and J is TRBJ1-3; D is unclear. Germline V CDR1 and CDR2: SGHAT, FQNNGV. Trimming took off 5 bases at V and 6 bases at J, with 11 bases between the two ends. The CDR3 is made up of 13 amino acids.

The J gene is TRBJ2-5, the V gene TRBV5-4, with 10 bases lining up with TRBD1. The CDR3 covers 15 residues. The V segment lost 4 bases and the J segment 7 bases; nucleotides outside the gene matches: 10. The germline V gene has CDR1 SGHNT and CDR2 YYREEE (reference sequence). The CDR3 region is CASSTGDRGTWTQYF. The DNA of the CDR3 is TGTGCCAGCAGCACTGGGGACAGGGGCACCTGGACCCAGTACTTC.

This clone was found once. The chain combines TRBV30 with TRBJ2-1; D perhaps matches TRBD1 (6 bases). This CDR3 has 13 amino acids. The germline CDR1 and CDR2 sequences are GTSNPN and SVGIG (reference sequence). The V gene lost 6 bases and the J gene lost 6 bases, with 15 bases spanning the gap. As DNA, the CDR3 is TGTGCCTGTCGAACAGACAGGCCCAATGAGCAGTTCTTC. Translated: CACRTDRPNEQFF.

This sequence joins TRBV5-1 and TRBJ1-3; the D is unclear. In germline, CDR1 is SGHRS, CDR2 YFSETQ. This CDR3 spans 15 amino acids. Trimming removed 0 bases from V and 1 base from J, with 8 bases in between. The CDR3 sequence is CASSLETGSGNTIYF. The CDR3 region has the DNA TGCGCCAGCAGCTTGGAAACGGGGTCTGGAAACACCATATATTTT. The whole variable domain, remainder taken from reference TRBV5-1 and TRBJ1-3, is KAGVTQTPRYLIKTRGQQVTLSCSPISGHRSVSWYQQTPGQGLQFLFEYFSETQRNKGNFPGRFSGRQFSNSRSEMNVSTLELGDSALYLCASSLETGSGNTIYFGEGSWLTVV.

CDR3: CASRSGYGYTF. The CDR3 DNA follows: TGTGCCAGCCGCTCAGGATATGGCTACACCTTC. The chain couples TRBV28 to TRBJ1-2; no clear D gene. V was trimmed by 8 bases and J by 5 bases, leaving 9 bases between them. Germline lookup yields CDR1 MDHEN and CDR2 SYDVKM. CDR3 size: 11 residues.

The chain has TRBV4-2 and TRBJ2-1; 11 bases fit TRBD2. CDR3 length: 18 amino acids. Germline CDR1 and CDR2: LGHNA and YNFKEQ. Trimming cost V 0 bases and J 6 bases; bases outside gene matches: 10. CDR3: CASSQEYRASGRSNEQFF. As DNA, the CDR3 is TGTGCCAGCAGCCAAGAATATCGGGCTAGCGGGAGGAGCAATGAGCAGTTCTTC.

The chain recombines TRBV6-1 with TRBJ2-3, with TRBD2 matching 7 bases. This CDR3 is built from 15 residues. The V gene's germline CDR1 is MNHNS and CDR2 SASEGT. J gave up 0 bases and V 5 bases, and 5 bases lay outside the gene matches. CDR3 region: CASSRNSGSTDTQYF. The CDR3 bases are TGTGCCAGCAGTAGGAATAGCGGGAGCACAGATACGCAGTATTTT.

The chain joins TRBV2 to TRBJ2-2; unclear D gene. Germline V lookup: CDR1 SNHLY, CDR2 FYNNEI. The CDR3 sequence is 14 residues long. The ends were cut back, 6 bases at V and 8 bases at J, with 16 bases in the middle. CDR3 protein: CASSERFRGGELFF. The DNA for the CDR3 is TGTGCCAGCAGCGAACGGTTCCGCGGAGGGGAGCTGTTTTTT.

The chain carries TRBV18 and TRBJ2-1; 12 bases line up with TRBD2. The CDR3 is made up of 15 amino acids. V was clipped by 2 bases and J by 7 bases; unmatched bases: 3. Germline CDR1 and CDR2: KGHSH and LQKENI. The CDR3 loop is CASSPGTSGPNEQFF. The DNA of the CDR3 is TGTGCCAGCTCACCAGGGACTAGCGGGCCGAATGAGCAGTTCTTC. Full variable domain (remainder filled in from reference TRBV18 and TRBJ2-1): NAGVMQNPRHLVRRRGQEARLRCSPMKGHSHVYWYRQLPEEGLKFMVYLQKENIIDESGMPKERFSAEFPKEGPSILRIQQVVRGDSAAYFCASSPGTSGPNEQFFGPGTRLTVL.

On this clone: The identical CDR3 is also encoded by other nucleotide sequences in the sample. J is TRBJ2-7 and V is TRBV7-2, with TRBD2 matching over 9 bases. J gave up 0 bases and V 4 bases, and 10 bases lay outside the gene matches. In germline, CDR1 is SGHTA, CDR2 FQGNSA. CDR3 length: 17 residues. Here the CDR3 DNA reads TGTGCCAGCAGCTCACAGACTAGCGGAGGGGGCTCCTACGAGCAGTACTTC. This codes for CASSSQTSGGGSYEQYF.

V and J are TRBV29-1 and TRBJ1-1; TRBD1 is a possible D gene (6 bases). V was clipped by 6 bases and J by 1 base, with 12 bases between them. The CDR3 covers 13 residues. CDR1 SQVTM and CDR2 ANQGSEA come from the germline V gene. For the CDR3, the DNA is TGCAGCGTCTTCGGACAGAAGAACACTGAAGCTTTCTTT. This codes for CSVFGQKNTEAFF.

CDR3 residues: CASSLRQIVYGYTF. In DNA, the CDR3 is TGTGCCAGCAGTTTAAGACAGATAGTCTATGGCTACACCTTC. The chain joins TRBV28 to TRBJ1-2; TRBD1 might be the D (5 bases). The germline V gene encodes CDR1 MDHEN and CDR2 SYDVKM. This CDR3 contains 14 residues. Trimming left V 2 bases short and J 4 bases short, with 11 bases between.

The chain employs TRBV1 and TRBJ2-5; the table assigns TRBD2, which was not confirmed against the DNA. TRBV1 is labeled a pseudogene. The CDR3 runs 15 residues. CDR3 nucleotides: TGCACCAGCAGCCAAGCTAGCGGGAGGGGGGAGACCCAGTACTTC. It specifies CTSSQASGRGETQYF.

The V gene is TRBV28, the J gene TRBJ1-5; TRBD1 agrees at 11 bases. Germline V lookup: CDR1 MDHEN, CDR2 SYDVKM. This CDR3 is 15 amino acids long. V dropped 2 bases and J dropped 6; count of bases not matched to a gene: 3. This chain's CDR3 is CASSLGQGAGQPQHF. The DNA of the CDR3 is TGTGCCAGCAGTTTAGGACAGGGGGCTGGTCAGCCCCAGCATTTT.

The chain carries TRBV29-1 and TRBJ1-2; unclear D gene. The CDR3 loop spans 12 amino acids. V lost 6 bases and J 5 bases, leaving 13 bases between the germline ends. Germline loops: CDR1 SQVTM, CDR2 ANQGSEA. CDR3: CSVATGRYGYTF. The CDR3 DNA reads TGCAGCGTGGCGACCGGGAGGTATGGCTACACCTTC.

The CDR3 nucleotides read TGTGCCAACGGGAGGGGGGGACAAGAGACCCAGTACTTC. Encoded protein: CANGRGGQETQYF. The V gene is TRBV10-3, the J gene TRBJ2-5; TRBD2 matches 8 bases. V dropped 10 bases and J dropped 2; count of bases not matched to a gene: 6. Germline CDR1 reads ENHRY; CDR2 reads SYGVKD. CDR3 length: 13 amino acids.

The chain has TRBV5-1 and TRBJ2-3; 8 bases map to TRBD2. Germline values: CDR1 SGHRS, CDR2 YFSETQ. The CDR3 consists of 16 residues. After removal of 0 bases from V and 1 base from J, the junction contained 4 bases not matched to a gene. CDR3 amino acids: CASSLASGSGTDTQYF. The CDR3, as DNA: TGCGCCAGCAGCTTGGCGAGCGGGAGTGGCACAGATACGCAGTATTTT.

The chain couples TRBV27 to TRBJ1-2, with 9 nucleotides matching TRBD1. V trimming: 2 bases; J trimming: 4 bases; junction bases outside the gene matches: 14. CDR1 and CDR2 from the germline V gene are MNHEY and SMNVEV (reference sequence). The CDR3 spans 18 residues. The CDR3 nucleotides read TGTGCCAGCAGTTTAAAGACAGGGGGGTCGACCAGGACCTATGGCTACACCTTC. Translation gives CASSLKTGGSTRTYGYTF.

The chain has TRBV19 and TRBJ2-7, with 7 positions matching TRBD2. Per the germline V gene, CDR1 is LNHDA and CDR2 is SQIVND (reference sequence). This CDR3 is 14 amino acids long. The V segment lost 2 bases and the J segment 3 bases; nucleotides outside the gene matches: 4. In DNA, the CDR3 is TGTGCCAGTAGTATACGGGGGGAAGGCTACGAGCAGTACTTC. This codes for CASSIRGEGYEQYF.

This clone occurred a few times. V usage is TRBV28 and J usage is TRBJ2-7; D may be TRBD2 (5 bases). V was pared by 5 bases and J by 4 bases, with 18 bases between. In germline, CDR1 is MDHEN, CDR2 SYDVKM. This CDR3 comprises 15 residues. The DNA of the CDR3 is TGTGCCAGCAGTGAGCTCTCATCGGGGAATTACGAGCAGTACTTC. It codes for CASSELSSGNYEQYF.

The chain joins TRBV30 to TRBJ2-5, with 7 bases identical to TRBD2. The CDR3 is 14 amino acids. V lost 0 bases, J lost 5 bases, and 6 bases stayed unmatched. CDR1 is GTSNPN, CDR2 SVGIG, per germline (reference sequence). The CDR3 here is CAWSVGGSTETQYF. The DNA for the CDR3 is TGTGCCTGGAGTGTAGGCGGGAGTACCGAGACCCAGTACTTC.

The chain carries TRBV6-5 and TRBJ2-7, with 9 bases identical to TRBD2. V lost 2 bases and J lost 2; bases outside the gene matches: 4. Germline V gene sequence: CDR1 MNHEY, CDR2 SVGAGI. The CDR3 is made up of 15 amino acids. The CDR3 bases are TGTGCCAGCAGTTACGATCTAGCGGGGACCTACGAGCAGTACTTC. This sequence encodes CASSYDLAGTYEQYF.

In its sample, this clone was seen once. The chain employs TRBV14 and TRBJ2-1; the D gene is possibly TRBD2 (5 bases). The CDR3 is made up of 16 amino acids. Germline V gene lookup returns CDR1 SGHDN and CDR2 FVKESK. The V gene lost 1 base and the J gene lost 4 bases, with 14 bases spanning the gap. CDR3 residues: CASSQAGLAGYNEQFF. CDR3 DNA: TGTGCCAGCAGCCAAGCCGGGCTAGCAGGTTACAATGAGCAGTTCTTC.

The CDR3 sequence: CASSLDFQGSSYNEQFF. The CDR3 nucleotides are TGTGCCAGCAGCTTAGATTTCCAGGGGAGCTCCTACAATGAGCAGTTCTTC. The chain combines TRBV11-3 with TRBJ2-1; D perhaps matches TRBD1 (6 bases). CDR3 length: 17 amino acids. Trimming cost V 0 bases and J 0 bases, with 12 bases left between them. Germline lookup yields CDR1 SGHNT and CDR2 YENEEA.

V is TRBV19 and J is TRBJ1-3, with unresolved D. Germline V CDR1 and CDR2: LNHDA, SQIVND (reference sequence). V shed 9 bases and J shed 4 bases, with 10 bases lying between them. This CDR3 contains 12 residues. The CDR3 coding sequence is TGTGCCAGAGCTCCTAGGGGAAACACCATATATTTT. This encodes CARAPRGNTIYF.